This is a list of T cell receptor beta chains from one sample in a study of regulatory T cells in long-lasting Graves disease. A single record per CDR3 protein comes from TCRdb applying MiXCR to the multiplex PCR reads. Of 600,000 to 650,000 distinct CDR3 sequences detected, approximately 15% appear once; the ten largest clones hold 15% to 20%. The data also belong to a second study, concerning T cells in Graves' hyperthyroidism and ophthalmopathy.

The material was peripheral blood mononuclear cells (PBMCs), obtained at new diagnosis, from a patient treated with antithyroid drugs. These TCRs come from a woman in her thirties with Graves disease. The CDR3 runs from the conserved cysteine through the conserved F or W. The D gene is left open where the match is weak. Only some rows state a clone size, as once, few, many or a class for expanded clones.

D,size,V,J,CDR3,DNA
-,many,TRBV13,TRBJ2-7,CASSLRLGPGYEQYF,TGTGCCAGCAGCTTAAGGTTGGGGCCAGGCTACGAGCAGTACTTC
-,many,TRBV24-1,TRBJ2-5,CATSGWGSQETQYF,TGTGCCACCAGTGGTTGGGGATCACAAGAGACCCAGTACTTC
-,-,TRBV30,TRBJ1-1,CAWSKFGQVNAEAFF,TGTGCCTGGAGTAAGTTTGGTCAGGTTAACGCTGAAGCTTTCTTT
-,few,TRBV6-1,TRBJ1-1,CASSRGRLGTEAFF,TGTGCCAGCAGCCGGGGCAGGCTTGGGACTGAAGCTTTCTTT
-,many,TRBV10-3,TRBJ1-2,CAISESGGAGTGYTF,TGTGCCATCAGTGAGTCGGGGGGCGCAGGGACCGGCTACACCTTC
-,many,TRBV6-1,TRBJ2-7,CASRSRQLLISYEQYF,TGTGCCAGCAGATCTCGACAGCTATTAATCTCCTACGAGCAGTACTTC
-,few,TRBV7-8,TRBJ2-5,CASSLRPWETQYF,TGTGCCAGCAGCCTGAGACCGTGGGAGACCCAGTACTTC
TRBD2,few,TRBV5-6,TRBJ2-7,CASRTSGGGYEQYF,TGTGCCAGCCGGACTAGCGGAGGAGGCTACGAGCAGTACTTC
TRBD1,many,TRBV2,TRBJ1-5,CASRADRGNQPQHF,TGTGCCAGCAGAGCAGACAGGGGTAATCAGCCCCAGCATTTT
TRBD2,-,TRBV6-4,TRBJ2-1,CASSDQIDSGANEQFF,TGTGCCAGCAGTGACCAGATTGACAGCGGGGCTAATGAGCAGTTCTTC
-,many,TRBV6-1,TRBJ1-6,CASMYGTVNSPLHF,TGTGCCAGCATGTACGGGACCGTGAATTCACCCCTCCACTTT
-,-,TRBV15,TRBJ2-5,CATSRFSGQETQYF,TGTGCCACCAGCAGATTCTCAGGGCAAGAGACCCAGTACTTC
-,many,TRBV20-1,TRBJ1-5,CSARATGHFEHF,TGCAGTGCTAGAGCGACGGGACATTTTGAGCATTTT
-,many,TRBV20-1,TRBJ1-5,CSAREDSNQPQHF,TGCAGTGCTAGAGAGGATAGCAATCAGCCCCAGCATTTT
TRBD1,-,TRBV24-1,TRBJ2-7,CATSDSRTGKVYEQYF,TGTGCCACCAGTGATTCCCGGACAGGGAAGGTCTACGAGCAGTACTTC
-,many,TRBV7-3,TRBJ2-2,CASSLMATLDTGELFF,TGTGCCAGCAGCTTAATGGCTACCCTCGACACCGGGGAGCTGTTTTTT
TRBD2,-,TRBV28,TRBJ2-4,CASSFASGKNIQYF,TGTGCCAGCAGTTTTGCTAGCGGAAAAAACATTCAGTACTTC
-,-,TRBV6-1,TRBJ1-3,CASSQAPTGSGNTIYF,TGTGCCAGCAGCCAAGCCCCCACAGGGTCTGGAAACACCATATATTTT
-,-,TRBV30,TRBJ1-1,CAWSDYLGNTEAFF,TGTGCCTGGAGTGATTACCTAGGAAACACTGAAGCTTTCTTT
-,many,TRBV29-1,TRBJ2-7,CSVESGQPSYEQYF,TGCAGCGTTGAGAGCGGGCAGCCCTCCTACGAGCAGTACTTC
-,few,TRBV9,TRBJ1-2,CASTNTGDYGYTF,TGTGCCAGCACCAACACCGGGGATTATGGCTACACCTTC
-,-,TRBV19,TRBJ2-2,CASSISGRGTTGELFF,TGTGCCAGTAGTATTTCCGGCAGGGGCACCACCGGGGAGCTGTTTTTT
TRBD2,few,TRBV11-2,TRBJ2-7,CASSLLTSGVYEQYF,TGTGCCAGCAGTTTACTTACTAGCGGTGTCTACGAGCAGTACTTC
TRBD1,-,TRBV3-1,TRBJ2-2,CASSHRDRAGGGELFF,TGTGCCAGCAGCCACCGGGACAGGGCCGGGGGCGGGGAGCTGTTTTTT
-,many,TRBV27,TRBJ2-7,CASRPGVGAYEQYF,TGTGCCAGCAGGCCAGGGGTCGGGGCCTACGAGCAGTACTTC
TRBD1,-,TRBV2,TRBJ2-7,CASVRGTGTYYEQYF,TGTGCCAGCGTGCGTGGGACAGGGACCTACTACGAGCAGTACTTC
-,many,TRBV11-2,TRBJ2-3,CASSFSGETDTQYF,TGTGCCAGCAGCTTCTCGGGAGAGACAGATACGCAGTATTTT
TRBD1,-,TRBV6-9,TRBJ1-6,CASSFSDRGSSPLHF,TGTGCCAGCAGTTTTTCCGACAGGGGTTCTTCACCCCTCCACTTT
TRBD2,-,TRBV3-1,TRBJ2-7,CASSQPLAGAYEQYF,TGTGCCAGCAGCCAACCACTAGCGGGGGCCTACGAGCAGTACTTC
TRBD1,many,TRBV5-1,TRBJ2-1,CASLWGGQGSSEQFF,TGCGCCAGCCTCTGGGGCGGACAGGGATCCAGTGAGCAGTTCTTC
-,many,TRBV2,TRBJ2-1,CASSYSYNEQFF,TGTGCCAGCAGCTACTCCTACAATGAGCAGTTCTTC
TRBD2,few,TRBV7-3,TRBJ2-3,CASSPIAGDTDTQYF,TGTGCCAGCAGCCCGATAGCGGGAGATACGGATACGCAGTATTTT
-,many,TRBV5-1,TRBJ2-4,CASSGSSLPGNIQYF,TGCGCCAGCAGCGGATCTAGTCTACCGGGAAACATTCAGTACTTC
-,many,TRBV30,TRBJ1-1,CAWSPQGRANTEAFF,TGTGCCTGGAGTCCCCAGGGCAGGGCCAACACTGAAGCTTTCTTT
TRBD1,few,TRBV5-1,TRBJ2-7,CASSFQGAIYEQYF,TGCGCCAGCAGCTTTCAGGGGGCAATCTACGAGCAGTACTTC
-,-,TRBV6-1,TRBJ2-7,CASGLSHYEQYF,TGTGCCAGCGGACTGTCACACTACGAGCAGTACTTC
TRBD1,many,TRBV28,TRBJ1-5,CASIPGQGNQPQHF,TGTGCCAGCATTCCGGGACAGGGGAATCAGCCCCAGCATTTT
-,-,TRBV5-4,TRBJ2-1,CASSFGQIDEQFF,TGTGCCAGCAGCTTCGGTCAGATCGATGAGCAGTTCTTC
TRBD1,many,TRBV27,TRBJ1-2,CASSSRQGLRGYTF,TGTGCCAGCAGTTCCAGACAGGGCTTAAGGGGCTACACCTTC
-,few,TRBV19,TRBJ2-6,CASTHQKGFSGANVLTF,TGTGCCAGTACCCACCAGAAGGGCTTCTCTGGGGCCAACGTCCTGACTTTC
TRBD2,few,TRBV20-1,TRBJ2-7,CSASGDPGLARLYEQYF,TGCAGTGCTAGTGGGGACCCGGGACTAGCGAGGTTATACGAGCAGTACTTC